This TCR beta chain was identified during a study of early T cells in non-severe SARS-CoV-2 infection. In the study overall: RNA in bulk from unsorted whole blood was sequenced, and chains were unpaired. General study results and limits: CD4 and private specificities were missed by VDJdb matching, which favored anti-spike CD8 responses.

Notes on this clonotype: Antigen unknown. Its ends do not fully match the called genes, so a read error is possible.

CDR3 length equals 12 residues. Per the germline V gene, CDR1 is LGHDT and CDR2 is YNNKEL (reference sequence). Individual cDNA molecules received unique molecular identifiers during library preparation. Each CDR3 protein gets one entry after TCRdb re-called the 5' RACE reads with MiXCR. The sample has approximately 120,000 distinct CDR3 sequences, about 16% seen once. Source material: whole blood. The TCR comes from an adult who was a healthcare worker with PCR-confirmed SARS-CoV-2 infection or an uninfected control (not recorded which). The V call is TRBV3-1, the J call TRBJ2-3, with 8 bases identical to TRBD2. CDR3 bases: TGTGCCAGCAGCCCGGGACTAGATGCGCAGTATTTT. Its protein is CASSPGLDAQYF.